These 20 T cell receptor beta chains were sequenced from one sample in a study of beta chain features in type 1 diabetes. Overall study results and limits: Shorter TCRB CDR3s, moderately but significantly so, marked every one of the four CD4+ subsets in Type 1 diabetes patients.

Their antigens remain unidentified. The authors reverse transcribed all of the isolated RNA, so sequencing captured expressed TCRB transcripts. Repertoires were generated with immunoSEQ multiplex PCR, while TCRdb's copy carries only in-frame clones and drops some. The sample has hundreds of thousands of clones, approximately 12% seen once; the top ten hold 0.0095% to 0.011%. Material: naive CD4+ T cells from blood. The receptors come from a woman between 18 and 30 years old with type 1 diabetes.

The chain recombines TRBV28 with TRBJ1-4; D uncertain. The V and J ends lost 10 bases and 6 bases respectively, with 6 bases between them. Germline V lookup: CDR1 MDHEN, CDR2 SYDVKM. The CDR3 consists of 10 residues. The CDR3 sequence is CATRDEKLFF. The DNA for the CDR3 is TGTGCCACCCGGGATGAAAAACTGTTTTTT.

This chain connects TRBV28 to TRBJ2-1, with TRBD2 matching 7 bases. Germline V CDR1 and CDR2: MDHEN, SYDVKM. CDR3 length: 15 amino acids. Trimming took 3 bases from V and 4 from J; bases not matched to a gene: 6. CDR3 loop: CASSFSGRAYNEQFF. In DNA form, the CDR3 reads TGTGCCAGCAGTTTTAGTGGGAGGGCTTACAATGAGCAGTTCTTC.

This chain connects TRBV7-3 to TRBJ1-5, with D possibly matching TRBD1 (5 bases). CDR1 and CDR2 (germline): SGHTA, FQGTGA. Trimming pared 5 bases from V and 5 bases from J, leaving 16 bases between. This CDR3 contains 15 residues. The CDR3 coding sequence is TGTGCCAGCAGCCCGCTACCCAGGGCCCATCAGCCCCAGCATTTT. Amino acid sequence: CASSPLPRAHQPQHF. Full variable domain (outside the CDR3, taken from reference TRBV7-3 and TRBJ1-5): GAGVSQTPSNKVTEKGKYVELRCDPISGHTALYWYRQSLGQGPEFLIYFQGTGAADDSGLPNDRFFAVRPEGSVSTLKIQRTERGDSAVYLCASSPLPRAHQPQHFGDGTRLSIL.

This clone was observed a handful of times. V is TRBV28 and J is TRBJ1-1; possibly TRBD1 for D (5 bases). This CDR3 is 12 amino acids long. The germline CDR1 and CDR2 sequences are MDHEN and SYDVKM. Trimming took off 4 bases at V and 7 bases at J, with 10 bases between the two ends. CDR3 region: CASSSSTGEAFF. The DNA of the CDR3 is TGTGCCAGCAGTTCCTCCACAGGTGAAGCTTTCTTT. Using reference TRBV28 and TRBJ1-1 for the parts outside the CDR3, the full variable domain is DVKVTQSSRYLVKRTGEKVFLECVQDMDHENMFWYRQDPGLGLRLIYFSYDVKMKEKGDIPEGYSVSREKKERFSLILESASTNQTSMYLCASSSSTGEAFFGQGTRLTVV.

The chain joins TRBV7-9 to TRBJ1-3; D ambiguous. Trimming stripped 7 bases from V and 3 bases from J, with 13 bases between. The CDR3 spans 14 residues. Germline V gene sequence: CDR1 SEHNR, CDR2 FQNEAQ (reference sequence). The CDR3 here is CASTVDMGGNTIYF. For the CDR3, the DNA is TGTGCCAGCACGGTTGACATGGGTGGAAACACCATATATTTT.

This clone showed up just a few times. The chain couples TRBV29-1 to TRBJ2-1, with TRBD1 matching 8 bases. The trim removed 4 bases at V and 7 bases at J, leaving 6 bases unmatched. The CDR3 extends over 13 amino acids. CDR1 and CDR2 from the germline V gene are SQVTM and ANQGSEA. CDR3 in DNA: TGCAGCGTTGCGTGGAACAGGGGGAATGAGCAGTTCTTC. Translating gives CSVAWNRGNEQFF.

This chain uses TRBV25-1 with TRBJ2-2; D gene ambiguous. The CDR3 covers 13 residues. V lost 5 bases to trimming and J lost 5 bases, with 9 bases between them. CDR1 and CDR2 (germline): MGHDK, SYGVNS. In nucleotides, the CDR3 is TGTGCCAGCAGTCTAACCGGGACCGGGGAGCTGTTTTTT. Translation: CASSLTGTGELFF. Looking up the rest from reference TRBV25-1 and TRBJ2-2 gives the full variable domain: EADIYQTPRYLVIGTGKKITLECSQTMGHDKMYWYQQDPGMELHLIHYSYGVNSTEKGDLSSESTVSRIRTEHFPLTLESARPSHTSQYLCASSLTGTGELFFGEGSRLTVL.

This chain connects TRBV11-2 to TRBJ2-1; the match to TRBD1 covers 7 bases. The CDR3 covers 15 residues. Germline-derived CDR1 and CDR2 are SGHAT and FQNNGV. Trimming removed 4 bases from V and 7 bases from J; junction bases left unmatched: 10. The CDR3 spells CASSSNRGAVNEQFF. The CDR3 DNA follows: TGTGCCAGCAGCTCCAACAGGGGTGCGGTGAATGAGCAGTTCTTC.

In this sample, this clone turned up a few times. The rearrangement joins TRBV28 to TRBJ2-7; D is ambiguous. V was clipped by 7 bases and J by 3 bases, with 19 bases between them. CDR1 is MDHEN and CDR2 is SYDVKM in the germline V gene. The CDR3 extends over 15 amino acids. The CDR3 spells CASTNPSRGDYEQYF. The DNA for the CDR3 is TGTGCCAGCACCAACCCCAGCAGAGGAGACTACGAGCAGTACTTC.

In nucleotides, the CDR3 is TGCGCCAGCAGCCAAGGGTCCTTAGGGGCGTCCTACGAGCAGTACTTC. This encodes CASSQGSLGASYEQYF. The gene calls are TRBV4-3 and TRBJ2-7; TRBD1 is a possible D gene (5 bases). The V and J ends lost 1 base and 1 base respectively, with 14 bases between them. Germline V gene lookup returns CDR1 LGHNA and CDR2 YSLEER. There are 16 residues in the CDR3.

This clone was picked up a small number of times. The chain uses TRBV15 and TRBJ2-7; perhaps TRBD2 as D (6 bases). The germline V gene encodes CDR1 LNHNV and CDR2 YYDKDF (reference sequence). This CDR3 spans 15 amino acids. Between the trimmed V and J ends, which lost 1 base and 6 bases, there was a span of 16 bases. This CDR3 is CATSRGGVLASEQYF. DNA for the CDR3: TGTGCCACCAGCAGAGGGGGGGTACTGGCCTCCGAGCAGTACTTC.

Only a few counts were recorded for this clone. The rearrangement uses TRBV20-1 and TRBJ2-3, with D uncertain. Looked up from germline, CDR1 is DFQATT and CDR2 is SNEGSKA (reference sequence). This CDR3 is 11 amino acids long. V was pared by 1 base and J by 9 bases, with 8 bases between. In DNA form, the CDR3 reads TGCAGTGCTAGAGTCCCAGGAACGCAGTATTTT. Translating gives CSARVPGTQYF.

The rearrangement links TRBV19 to TRBJ1-4; D might be TRBD1 (5 bases). Germline CDR1 is LNHDA and CDR2 is SQIVND (reference sequence). This CDR3 region has 13 residues. Trimming shortened V by 3 bases and J by 10 bases, and 12 bases separated the two germline ends. In DNA form, the CDR3 reads TGTGCCAGTAGTATTGGCCAGGGAGGAAAACTGTTTTTT. Encoded protein: CASSIGQGGKLFF.

This clone was detected a few times. The CDR3 DNA reads as TGCAGTGCCCAATCAGGATACGAGCAGTACTTC. This encodes CSAQSGYEQYF. V is TRBV20-1 and J is TRBJ2-7; D is uncertain. From germline, CDR1 is DFQATT and CDR2 SNEGSKA (reference sequence). Deletions cut 6 bases from V and 4 bases from J, with 10 bases between. This CDR3 is 11 amino acids long.

This clone was seen more than once but under ten times. This sequence joins TRBV30 and TRBJ2-2, with TRBD2 matching 9 bases. The ends lost 2 bases at V and 6 bases at J; junction bases unmatched: 1. The CDR3 has 13 amino acids. In germline, CDR1 is GTSNPN, CDR2 SVGIG (reference sequence). This CDR3 is CAWSSGGSGELFF. The CDR3 DNA reads as TGTGCCTGGAGTAGCGGGGGGTCCGGGGAGCTGTTTTTT.

V is TRBV9 and J is TRBJ1-6, with TRBD1 matching over 7 bases. V was pared by 0 bases and J by 10 bases, with 13 bases of the junction left unmatched. Germline assignment: CDR1 SGDLS and CDR2 YYNGEE. This CDR3 is 17 amino acids long. The CDR3 here is CASSVGPGQGVMSPLHF. The CDR3 region has the DNA TGTGCCAGCAGCGTAGGTCCCGGGCAGGGGGTCATGTCACCCCTCCACTTT.

The V call is TRBV4-3, the J call TRBJ2-3, with 12 bases fitting TRBD2. The CDR3 totals 17 residues. Germline values: CDR1 LGHNA, CDR2 YSLEER. Losses at the gene ends were 2 bases for V and 7 bases for J; bases not matched to a gene: 10. The CDR3 bases are TGCGCCAGCAGCCAACCACCTCTAGCGGGGGGGCTAAATACGCAGTATTTT. Translated: CASSQPPLAGGLNTQYF.

The sample holds a few counts of this clone. The chain links TRBV28 to TRBJ2-7, with 7 nucleotides matching TRBD2. Trimming cost V 3 bases and J 6 bases; bases outside gene matches: 2. The length of the CDR3 is 12 residues. In germline, CDR1 is MDHEN, CDR2 SYDVKM. CDR3 DNA: TGTGCCAGCAGTTTGGGAGGGCCCGAGCAGTACTTC. It is translated as CASSLGGPEQYF.

J is TRBJ2-7 and V is TRBV14; D perhaps matches TRBD2 (6 bases). V lost 4 bases to trimming and J lost 3 bases, with 22 bases between them. This CDR3 comprises 17 residues. Germline-derived CDR1 and CDR2 are SGHDN and FVKESK. CDR3 residues: CASSPPGVVGGIYEQYF. In DNA, the CDR3 is TGTGCCAGCAGCCCCCCTGGGGTGGTTGGCGGGATCTACGAGCAGTACTTC.

The CDR3 protein is CASSSREGEQYF. The CDR3 DNA sequence: TGTGCCAGCAGTTCTCGGGAAGGCGAGCAGTACTTC. The chain employs TRBV28 and TRBJ2-7; possible D gene TRBD2, 5 bases. Germline V gene data show CDR1 as MDHEN and CDR2 as SYDVKM. This CDR3 is built from 12 residues. Trimming took off 4 bases at V and 6 bases at J, with 10 bases between the two ends.